The 11 T cell receptor beta chains listed next were all sequenced from one sample in a study of shared clonotypes between healthy human individuals. The data were produced by immunoSEQ multiplex PCR, yet TCRdb's version contains in-frame clones alone and is incomplete. The repertoire holds approximately 980,000 clones, 60% to 85% seen once, with around 1.4% in the top ten. Sequencing was done on a sample of memory CD4+ T cells sorted from blood. The subset was: CD45RA-negative fraction. These receptor sequences come from a man between 18 and 29 years old in good health.

This sequence joins TRBV5-1 and TRBJ1-1; possible D gene TRBD1, 5 bases. The CDR3 loop spans 15 amino acids. Germline V CDR1 and CDR2: SGHRS, YFSETQ. V lost 4 bases to trimming and J lost 4 bases, with 17 bases between them. The CDR3 DNA is TGCGCCAGCAGCACGGACATCCCCGGGGCCACTGAAGCTTTCTTT. Translated, it gives CASSTDIPGATEAFF.

The chain carries TRBV10-3 and TRBJ2-1, with D perhaps matching TRBD1 or TRBD2 (5 bases each). Germline V gene lookup returns CDR1 ENHRY and CDR2 SYGVKD. Deletions cut 11 bases from V and 6 bases from J, with 20 bases between. The CDR3 covers 14 residues. CDR3 residues: CAALGDSGTNEQFF. CDR3 bases: TGTGCCGCACTGGGAGACAGCGGAACCAATGAGCAGTTCTTC.

This clone was recorded only once. V usage is TRBV5-1 and J usage is TRBJ2-7, with D unclear. Germline loops: CDR1 SGHRS, CDR2 YFSETQ. The length of the CDR3 is 15 residues. Trimming pared 1 base from V and 0 bases from J, leaving 11 bases between. CDR3: CASSLNIRSSYEQYF. In nucleotides, the CDR3 is TGCGCCAGCAGCTTGAACATAAGGAGCTCCTACGAGCAGTACTTC.

The chain combines TRBV5-4 with TRBJ2-7, with D uncertain. Germline CDR1 and CDR2: SGHNT and YYREEE (reference sequence). This CDR3 has 13 residues. Trimming pared 0 bases from V and 7 bases from J, leaving 11 bases between. The DNA of the CDR3 is TGTGCCAGCAGCTTGGATCCGGGCGGTGAGCAGTACTTC. Translated, it gives CASSLDPGGEQYF.

This clone was seen only a few times. The chain is built from TRBV30 and TRBJ2-2; a possible D gene is TRBD2 (5 bases). Germline V lookup: CDR1 GTSNPN, CDR2 SVGIG (reference sequence). Trimming removed 0 bases at V and 3 bases at J, with 11 bases between. The CDR3 contains 15 residues. The CDR3 region has the DNA TGTGCCTGGAGTGTTTGGCGGGCTGACACCGGGGAGCTGTTTTTT. Amino acids: CAWSVWRADTGELFF. Together with reference TRBV30 and TRBJ2-2, the CDR3 gives the full variable domain: SQTIHQWPATLVQPVGSPLSLECTVEGTSNPNLYWYRQAAGRGLQLLFYSVGIGQISSEVPQNLSASRPQDRQFILSSKKLLLSDSGFYLCAWSVWRADTGELFFGEGSRLTVL.

A note on this clone: Other DNA sequences within the sample encode an identical CDR3. The chain recombines TRBV11-3 with TRBJ2-5; the D gene is possibly TRBD2 (6 bases). Germline loops: CDR1 SGHNT, CDR2 YENEEA. V was cut by 0 bases and J by 2 bases, with 10 bases left in between. The CDR3 runs 15 residues. The CDR3 spells CASSLDGGEQETQYF. The CDR3 DNA reads TGTGCCAGCAGCTTAGACGGGGGAGAACAAGAGACCCAGTACTTC.

V gene TRBV10-3 combines with J gene TRBJ2-7, with 11 bases identical to TRBD1. The CDR3 is made up of 15 amino acids. Germline-derived CDR1 and CDR2 are ENHRY and SYGVKD. The junction had 7 bases not matched to a gene; V was cut back by 6 bases and J by 3 bases. This CDR3 reads CAIRDRGHINYEQYF. DNA for the CDR3: TGTGCCATCAGGGACAGGGGGCATATCAACTACGAGCAGTACTTC.

The V and J genes are TRBV9 and TRBJ2-7, with unresolved D. The CDR3 covers 13 residues. V was shortened by 0 bases and J by 6 bases, with 10 bases between the two germline ends. In germline, CDR1 is SGDLS, CDR2 YYNGEE. CDR3 nucleotides: TGTGCCAGCAGCGTAGCCCAGGCTGGCGAGCAGTACTTC. It specifies CASSVAQAGEQYF.

Only one count was recorded for this clone. The genes are TRBV28 and TRBJ2-3, with TRBD1 matching over 10 bases. Germline V gene data show CDR1 as MDHEN and CDR2 as SYDVKM. The CDR3 spans 18 residues. With 5 bases clipped from V and 6 bases from J, the junction kept 17 bases outside the gene matches. The CDR3 is CASSRLYRDRGKTDTQYF. The CDR3 nucleotides are TGTGCCAGCAGTAGGCTCTACCGGGACAGGGGAAAAACCGATACGCAGTATTTT.

This chain links TRBV5-4 with TRBJ2-3, with D unresolved. The ends were cut back, 2 bases at V and 5 bases at J, with 9 bases in the middle. The CDR3 contains 13 residues. Germline CDR1 and CDR2: SGHNT and YYREEE (reference sequence). The CDR3 reads CASSLSGQDTQYF. CDR3 DNA: TGTGCCAGCAGCTTATCGGGCCAAGATACGCAGTATTTT.

The chain uses TRBV5-1 and TRBJ2-7, with D possibly being TRBD1 or TRBD2 (5 bases each). The V end was cut by 3 bases, the J end by 6 bases, with 16 bases between. Germline V gene lookup returns CDR1 SGHRS and CDR2 YFSETQ. CDR3 length: 14 amino acids. CDR3 in DNA: TGCGCCAGCAGCTCCTCAGGGAGTTCTCTCGAGCAGTACTTC. Protein product: CASSSSGSSLEQYF.